The 6 T cell receptor beta chains below all came from one sample that was sequenced in a study of blood T cells in healthy people across ages. Primers used in a second PCR of about 7 to 12 cycles were a sample-barcoded 5' primer and a J-beta primer mix. MiXCR was run by TCRdb on the 5' RACE reads, yielding one entry per CDR3 protein. The data contain roughly 2 million distinct CDR3 sequences, around half of them seen just once; the ten biggest clones take up over 2%. Source material: blood. These receptors were collected from a woman aged 40 to 50 in good health.

V is TRBV28 and J is TRBJ2-7; a weak D match, TRBD1 (6 bases). The CDR3 totals 14 residues. V lost 6 bases and J lost 0, with 12 bases in between. Germline assignment: CDR1 MDHEN and CDR2 SYDVKM. The CDR3 bases are TGTGCCAGCAGAGAAACAGGGAGCTCCTACGAGCAGTACTTC. Its translation: CASRETGSSYEQYF.

V usage is TRBV7-2 and J usage is TRBJ1-5; D gene ambiguous. CDR1 and CDR2 (germline): SGHTA, FQGNSA. V was shortened by 2 bases and J by 1 base, with 9 bases between the two germline ends. The CDR3 loop spans 15 amino acids. The CDR3 nucleotides read TGTGCCAGCAGCTTATATGGGGAGAGCAATCAGCCCCAGCATTTT. Amino acids: CASSLYGESNQPQHF.

This clonotype was detected only a few times. This chain joins TRBV6-2 or TRBV6-3 and TRBJ2-3, with TRBD2 matching 8 bases. This CDR3 is built from 16 residues. Germline CDR1 is MNHEY and CDR2 is SVGEGT. With 2 bases clipped from V and 1 base from J, the junction kept 5 bases outside the gene matches. DNA for the CDR3: TGTGCCAGCAGTTACAATGGACTAGCCGGCACAGATACGCAGTATTTT. It specifies CASSYNGLAGTDTQYF.

This clonotype showed up just a few times. The genes are TRBV27 and TRBJ2-7; no definite D call. CDR1 is MNHEY, CDR2 SMNVEV, per germline (reference sequence). The CDR3 sequence is 15 residues long. The germline V and J ends were trimmed by 8 bases and 2 bases, with 19 bases remaining between them. The DNA of the CDR3 is TGTGCCAGCCACACACGGAGCGCCATTACCTACGAGCAGTACTTC. This encodes CASHTRSAITYEQYF.

This clonotype was recorded a few times. V is TRBV20-1 and J is TRBJ2-5; 9 nucleotides align to TRBD2. V lost 6 bases to trimming and J lost 3 bases; unmatched junction nucleotides: 11. The CDR3 is 15 residues long. In germline, CDR1 is DFQATT, CDR2 SNEGSKA (reference sequence). The CDR3 nucleotides are TGCAGTGCCGTTAAGCTAGCGGGGTATGAAGAGACCCAGTACTTC. This gives the protein CSAVKLAGYEETQYF.

CDR3 nucleotide sequence: TGTGCCAGCAGCCAGGGACAGCCAAATGAGCAGTACTTC. As protein: CASSQGQPNEQYF. This chain connects TRBV7-2 to TRBJ2-7; 7 bases line up with TRBD1. Germline lookup yields CDR1 SGHTA and CDR2 FQGNSA. The CDR3 contains 13 residues. V shed 5 bases, J shed 7 bases, and the junction held 8 bases outside the gene matches.